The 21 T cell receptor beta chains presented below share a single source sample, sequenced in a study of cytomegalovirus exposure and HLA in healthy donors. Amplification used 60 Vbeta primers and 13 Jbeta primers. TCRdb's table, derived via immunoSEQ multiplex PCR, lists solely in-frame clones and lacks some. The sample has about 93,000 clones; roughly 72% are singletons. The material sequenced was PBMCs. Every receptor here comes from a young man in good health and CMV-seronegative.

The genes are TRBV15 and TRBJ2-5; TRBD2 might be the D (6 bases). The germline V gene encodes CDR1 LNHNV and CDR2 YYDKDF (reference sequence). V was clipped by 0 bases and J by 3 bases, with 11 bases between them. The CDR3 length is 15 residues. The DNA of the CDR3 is TGTGCCACCAGCAGAGATTGGGGGGTTGAAGAGACCCAGTACTTC. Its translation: CATSRDWGVEETQYF.

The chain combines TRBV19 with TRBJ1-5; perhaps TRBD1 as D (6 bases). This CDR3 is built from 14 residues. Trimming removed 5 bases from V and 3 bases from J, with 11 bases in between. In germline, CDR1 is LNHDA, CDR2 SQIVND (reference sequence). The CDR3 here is CASSADRYNQPQHF. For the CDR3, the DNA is TGTGCCAGTAGTGCTGACAGGTACAATCAGCCCCAGCATTTT.

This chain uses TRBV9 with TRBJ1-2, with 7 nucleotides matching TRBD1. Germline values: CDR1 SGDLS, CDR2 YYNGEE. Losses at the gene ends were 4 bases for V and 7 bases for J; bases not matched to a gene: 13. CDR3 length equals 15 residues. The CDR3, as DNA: TGTGCCAGCAGCCCCAGGACAGGAGGTCTGAGTGGCTACACCTTC. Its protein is CASSPRTGGLSGYTF.

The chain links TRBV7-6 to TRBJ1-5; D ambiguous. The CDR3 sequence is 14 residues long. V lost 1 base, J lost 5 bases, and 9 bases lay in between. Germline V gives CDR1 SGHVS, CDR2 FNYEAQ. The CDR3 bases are TGTGCCAGCAGCTTAGGTGGCAGTCATCAGCCCCAGCATTTT. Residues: CASSLGGSHQPQHF.

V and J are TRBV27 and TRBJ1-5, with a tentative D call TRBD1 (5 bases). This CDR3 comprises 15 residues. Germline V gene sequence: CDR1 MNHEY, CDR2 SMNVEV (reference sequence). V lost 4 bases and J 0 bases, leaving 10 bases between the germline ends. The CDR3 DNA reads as TGTGCCAGCAGTTACCAGGGTTATAGCAATCAGCCCCAGCATTTT. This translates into CASSYQGYSNQPQHF.

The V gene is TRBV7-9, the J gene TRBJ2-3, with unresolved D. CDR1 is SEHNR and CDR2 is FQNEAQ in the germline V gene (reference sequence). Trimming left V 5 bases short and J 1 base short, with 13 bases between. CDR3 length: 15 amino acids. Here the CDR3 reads CASSRTVLGTDTQYF. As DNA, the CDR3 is TGTGCCAGCAGCCGAACTGTCCTCGGCACAGATACGCAGTATTTT.

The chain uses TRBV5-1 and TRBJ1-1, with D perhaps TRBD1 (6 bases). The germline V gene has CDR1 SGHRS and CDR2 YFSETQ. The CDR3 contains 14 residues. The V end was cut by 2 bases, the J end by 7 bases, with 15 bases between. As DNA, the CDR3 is TGCGCCAGCAGCTTTGGCAGGGGCCGTGATGAAGCTTTCTTT. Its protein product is CASSFGRGRDEAFF.

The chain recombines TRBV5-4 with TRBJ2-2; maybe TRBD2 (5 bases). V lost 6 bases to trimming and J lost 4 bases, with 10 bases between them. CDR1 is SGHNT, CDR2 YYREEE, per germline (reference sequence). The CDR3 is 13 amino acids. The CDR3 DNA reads TGTGCCAGCACACGTAGCGCCACCGGGGAGCTGTTTTTT. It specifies CASTRSATGELFF.

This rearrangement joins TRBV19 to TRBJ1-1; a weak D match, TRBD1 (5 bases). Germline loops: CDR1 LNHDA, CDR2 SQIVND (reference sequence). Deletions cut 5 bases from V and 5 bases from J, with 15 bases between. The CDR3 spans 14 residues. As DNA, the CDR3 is TGTGCCAGTAGTCCCCAAACCGGGGGGACTGAAGCTTTCTTT. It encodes CASSPQTGGTEAFF.

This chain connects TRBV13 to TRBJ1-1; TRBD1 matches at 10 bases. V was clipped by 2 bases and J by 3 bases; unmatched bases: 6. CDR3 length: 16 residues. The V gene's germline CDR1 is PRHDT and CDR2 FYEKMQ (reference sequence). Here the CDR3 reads CASSLPRTGGYTEAFF. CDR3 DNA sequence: TGTGCCAGCAGCTTACCCAGGACAGGGGGGTACACTGAAGCTTTCTTT.

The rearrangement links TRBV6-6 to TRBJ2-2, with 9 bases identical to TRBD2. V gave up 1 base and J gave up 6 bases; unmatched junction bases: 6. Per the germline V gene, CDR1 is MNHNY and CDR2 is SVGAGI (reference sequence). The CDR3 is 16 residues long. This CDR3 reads CASSYWGSGSPGELFF. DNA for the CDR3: TGTGCCAGCAGTTACTGGGGTAGCGGGAGCCCCGGGGAGCTGTTTTTT.

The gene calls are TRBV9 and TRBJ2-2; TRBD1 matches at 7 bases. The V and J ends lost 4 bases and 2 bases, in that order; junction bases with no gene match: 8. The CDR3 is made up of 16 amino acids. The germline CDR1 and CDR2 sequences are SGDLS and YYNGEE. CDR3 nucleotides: TGTGCCAGCAGCCCGGGGACAGCCCTTAACACCGGGGAGCTGTTTTTT. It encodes CASSPGTALNTGELFF.

CDR3 residues: CASSSNGRRNEKLFF. The DNA of the CDR3 is TGTGCCAGCAGTTCGAACGGACGGAGGAATGAAAAACTGTTTTTT. This rearrangement joins TRBV5-5 to TRBJ1-4, with D hard to call. The V end was cut by 5 bases, the J end by 5 bases, with 16 bases between. CDR1 and CDR2 (germline): SGHKS, YYEKEE (reference sequence). The CDR3 loop spans 15 amino acids.

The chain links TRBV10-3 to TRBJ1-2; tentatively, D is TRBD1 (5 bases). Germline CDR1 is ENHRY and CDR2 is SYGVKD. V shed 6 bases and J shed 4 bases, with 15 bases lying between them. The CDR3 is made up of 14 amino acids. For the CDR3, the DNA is TGTGCCATCAGACCCGTACAGGAAGTCTATGGCTACACCTTC. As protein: CAIRPVQEVYGYTF.

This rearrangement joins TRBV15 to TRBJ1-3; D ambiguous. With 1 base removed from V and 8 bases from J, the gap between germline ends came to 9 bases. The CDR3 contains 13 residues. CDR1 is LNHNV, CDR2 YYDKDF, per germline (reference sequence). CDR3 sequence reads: CATSRGVGDTIYF. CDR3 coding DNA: TGTGCCACCAGCAGAGGTGTCGGTGACACCATATATTTT.

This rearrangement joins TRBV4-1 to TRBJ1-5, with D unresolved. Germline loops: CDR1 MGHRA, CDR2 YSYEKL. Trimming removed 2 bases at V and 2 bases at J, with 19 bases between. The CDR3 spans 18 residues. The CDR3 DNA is TGCGCCAGCAGCCAAAAAGGTATCGGAGGGAAGGGCAATCAGCCCCAGCATTTT. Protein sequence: CASSQKGIGGKGNQPQHF.

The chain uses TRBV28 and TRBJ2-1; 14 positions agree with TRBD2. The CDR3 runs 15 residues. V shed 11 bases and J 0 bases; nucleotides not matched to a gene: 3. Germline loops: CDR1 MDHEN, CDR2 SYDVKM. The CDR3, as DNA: TGTGCCGGGACTAGCGGGAGCCCCTCCTACAATGAGCAGTTCTTC. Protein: CAGTSGSPSYNEQFF.

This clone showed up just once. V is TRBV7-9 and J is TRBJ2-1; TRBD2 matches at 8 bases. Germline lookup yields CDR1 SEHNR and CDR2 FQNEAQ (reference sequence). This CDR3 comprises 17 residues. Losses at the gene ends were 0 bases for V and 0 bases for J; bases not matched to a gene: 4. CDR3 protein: CASSLAVGGASYNEQFF. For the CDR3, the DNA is TGTGCCAGCAGCTTAGCAGTCGGGGGGGCCTCCTACAATGAGCAGTTCTTC.

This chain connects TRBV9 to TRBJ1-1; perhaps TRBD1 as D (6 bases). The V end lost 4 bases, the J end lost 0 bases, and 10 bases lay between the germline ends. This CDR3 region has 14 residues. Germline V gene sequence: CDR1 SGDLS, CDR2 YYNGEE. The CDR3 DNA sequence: TGTGCCAGCAGCACCAGGGACATGAACACTGAAGCTTTCTTT. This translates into CASSTRDMNTEAFF. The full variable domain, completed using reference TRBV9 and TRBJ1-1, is DSGVTQTPKHLITATGQRVTLRCSPRSGDLSVYWYQQSLDQGLQFLIQYYNGEERAKGNILERFSAQQFPDLHSELNLSSLELGDSALYFCASSTRDMNTEAFFGQGTRLTVV.

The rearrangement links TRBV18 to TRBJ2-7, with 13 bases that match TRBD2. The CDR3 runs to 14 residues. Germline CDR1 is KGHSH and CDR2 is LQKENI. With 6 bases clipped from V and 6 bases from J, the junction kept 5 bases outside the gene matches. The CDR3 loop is CASSGTSGKSEQYV. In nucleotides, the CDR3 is TGTGCCAGCTCGGGGACTAGCGGGAAGAGCGAGCAGTACGTC.

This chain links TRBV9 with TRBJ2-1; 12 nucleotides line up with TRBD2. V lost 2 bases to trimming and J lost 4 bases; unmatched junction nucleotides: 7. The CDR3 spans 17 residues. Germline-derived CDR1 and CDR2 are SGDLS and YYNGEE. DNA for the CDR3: TGTGCCAGCAGCGTCTCCTCCGGGACTAGCGGGTACAATGAGCAGTTCTTC. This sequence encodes CASSVSSGTSGYNEQFF.